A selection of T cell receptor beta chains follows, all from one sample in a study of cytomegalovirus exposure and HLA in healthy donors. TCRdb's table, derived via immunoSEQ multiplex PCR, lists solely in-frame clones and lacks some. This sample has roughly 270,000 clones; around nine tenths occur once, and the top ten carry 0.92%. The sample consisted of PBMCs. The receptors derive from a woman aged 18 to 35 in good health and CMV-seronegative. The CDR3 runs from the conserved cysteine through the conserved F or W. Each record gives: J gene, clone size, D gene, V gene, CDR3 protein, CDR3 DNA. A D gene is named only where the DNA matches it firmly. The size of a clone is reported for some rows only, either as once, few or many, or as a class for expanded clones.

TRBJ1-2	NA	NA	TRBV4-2	CATLRPGSSAAGYTF	TGTGCCACCTTGAGACCGGGGAGTTCTGCGGCGGGCTACACCTTC
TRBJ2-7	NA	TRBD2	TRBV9	CASSVGLGGLTDEQYF	TGTGCCAGCAGCGTAGGGTTGGGGGGACTAACTGACGAGCAGTACTTC
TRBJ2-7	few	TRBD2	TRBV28	CASSLGTSGSTEQYF	TGTGCCAGCAGTTTAGGGACTAGCGGGAGTACCGAGCAGTACTTC
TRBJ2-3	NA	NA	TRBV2	CASSEALGSTDTQYF	TGTGCCAGCAGTGAAGCGCTCGGTAGCACAGATACGCAGTATTTT
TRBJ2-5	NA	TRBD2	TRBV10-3	CAIRKREDETQYF	TGTGCCATCAGGAAGCGGGAGGATGAGACCCAGTACTTC
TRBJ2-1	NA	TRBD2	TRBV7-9	CASSPRGSGGAEQFF	TGTGCCAGCAGCCCCCGGGGTAGCGGGGGCGCTGAGCAGTTCTTC
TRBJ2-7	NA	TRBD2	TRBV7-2	CASRMMGGDWTYEQYF	TGTGCCAGCCGAATGATGGGGGGGGACTGGACCTACGAGCAGTACTTC
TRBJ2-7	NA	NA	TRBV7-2	CASSPYQYLGEQYF	TGTGCCAGCAGCCCCTATCAGTATCTCGGGGAGCAGTACTTC
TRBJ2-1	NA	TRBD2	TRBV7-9	CASSPTSGRIDEQFF	TGTGCCAGCAGCCCGACTAGCGGGAGAATCGATGAGCAGTTCTTC
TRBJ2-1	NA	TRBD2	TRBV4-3	CASSQDTSGKQYNEQFF	TGCGCCAGCAGCCAAGACACTAGCGGGAAACAATACAATGAGCAGTTCTTC
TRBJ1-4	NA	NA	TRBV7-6	CASSSPGSEKLFF	TGTGCCAGCAGCTCCCCAGGCTCTGAAAAACTGTTTTTT
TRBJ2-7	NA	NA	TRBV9	CASSVGLAYSYEQYF	TGTGCCAGCAGCGTAGGCCTAGCGTACTCCTACGAGCAGTACTTC
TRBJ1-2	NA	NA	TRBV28	CASRVSRVYGYTF	TGTGCCAGCAGAGTATCGCGGGTCTATGGCTACACCTTC
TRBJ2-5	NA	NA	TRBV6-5	CASSYTRRLETQYF	TGTGCCAGCAGTTACACCCGGCGGTTGGAGACCCAGTACTTC
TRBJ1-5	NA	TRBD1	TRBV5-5	CASSRTGQSHQPQHF	TGTGCCAGCAGCCGGACAGGTCAATCACATCAGCCCCAGCATTTT
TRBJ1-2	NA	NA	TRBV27	CASSWGTNPLGGYTF	TGTGCCAGCAGTTGGGGGACAAACCCCTTGGGTGGCTACACCTTC
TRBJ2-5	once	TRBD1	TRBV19	CASSPRTGTVQETQYF	TGTGCCAGTAGTCCCAGAACCGGGACAGTGCAAGAGACCCAGTACTTC
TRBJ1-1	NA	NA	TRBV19	CASSIALLTEAFF	TGTGCCAGTAGTATAGCTCTCCTCACTGAAGCTTTCTTT
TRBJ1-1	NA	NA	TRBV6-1	CASSAVIPRRDTEAFF	TGTGCCAGCAGTGCCGTAATTCCAAGGCGGGACACTGAAGCTTTCTTT
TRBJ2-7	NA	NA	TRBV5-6	CASSTAAYEQYF	TGTGCCAGCAGCACAGCCGCGTACGAGCAGTACTTC
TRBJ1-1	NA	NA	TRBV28	CASSLQTTPNTEAFF	TGTGCCAGCAGTTTACAGACGACACCCAACACTGAAGCTTTCTTT
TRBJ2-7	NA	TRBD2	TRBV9	CASSDGTSGEYEQYF	TGTGCCAGCAGCGATGGGACTAGCGGGGAGTACGAGCAGTACTTC
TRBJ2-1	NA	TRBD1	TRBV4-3	CASSQGTGYYNEQFF	TGCGCCAGCAGCCAAGGGACAGGATACTACAATGAGCAGTTCTTC
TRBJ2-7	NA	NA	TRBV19	CASSMNANSYEQYF	TGTGCCAGTAGTATGAATGCTAACTCCTACGAGCAGTACTTC
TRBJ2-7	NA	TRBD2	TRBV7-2	CASSPKGREVTYEQYF	TGTGCCAGCAGCCCAAAGGGGCGGGAGGTTACCTACGAGCAGTACTTC
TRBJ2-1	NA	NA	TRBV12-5	CASAEAYNEQFF	TGTGCTAGTGCTGAGGCGTACAATGAGCAGTTCTTC
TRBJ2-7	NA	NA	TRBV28	CASSFFPYEQYF	TGTGCCAGCAGTTTCTTCCCCTACGAGCAGTACTTC
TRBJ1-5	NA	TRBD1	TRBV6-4	CASSDVEPGQDLSNQPQHF	TGTGCCAGCAGTGACGTCGAACCCGGACAGGACCTTAGCAATCAGCCCCAGCATTTT
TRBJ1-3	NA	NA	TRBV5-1	CASSEGGSSGNTIYF	TGCGCCAGCAGCGAAGGGGGTAGTTCTGGAAACACCATATATTTT
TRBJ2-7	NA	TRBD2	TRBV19	CASSNGGGPDEQYF	TGTGCCAGTAGTAATGGGGGAGGGCCCGACGAGCAGTACTTC
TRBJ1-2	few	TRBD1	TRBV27	CASRRGGQGRGYTF	TGTGCCAGCAGACGGGGGGGACAGGGCCGAGGCTACACCTTC
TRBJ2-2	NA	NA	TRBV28	CASRAVLGTGELFF	TGTGCCAGCAGGGCCGTCCTAGGCACCGGGGAGCTGTTTTTT
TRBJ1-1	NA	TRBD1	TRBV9	CASSSWDSTEAFF	TGTGCCAGCAGCTCTTGGGACAGCACTGAAGCTTTCTTT
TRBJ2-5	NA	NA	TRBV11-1	CASSLDQGNRETQYF	TGTGCCAGCAGCTTAGATCAGGGGAATAGAGAGACCCAGTACTTC
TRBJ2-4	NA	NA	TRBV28	CASSLRGGPKNIQYF	TGTGCCAGCAGTTTAAGGGGGGGTCCCAAAAACATTCAGTACTTC
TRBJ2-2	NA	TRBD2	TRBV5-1	CASSPSVSGRAGSDTGELFF	TGCGCCAGCAGCCCTTCGGTTAGCGGGAGGGCCGGTAGCGATACCGGGGAGCTGTTTTTT
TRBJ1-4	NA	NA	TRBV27	CASRSLTGQTNEKLFF	TGTGCCAGCAGATCTTTAACGGGACAAACTAATGAAAAACTGTTTTTT
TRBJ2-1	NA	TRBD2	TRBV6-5	CASSFYRDYPYNEQFF	TGTGCCAGCAGTTTCTACCGGGACTACCCCTACAATGAGCAGTTCTTC
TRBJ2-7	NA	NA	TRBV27	CATGRGGYEQYF	TGTGCCACCGGCCGGGGTGGGTACGAGCAGTACTTC
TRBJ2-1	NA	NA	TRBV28	CAGGASDGLGEQFF	TGTGCGGGGGGGGCTAGCGATGGACTGGGTGAGCAGTTCTTC
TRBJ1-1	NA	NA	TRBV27	CASSRGVRGTEAFF	TGTGCCAGCAGCCGAGGGGTGCGGGGAACTGAAGCTTTCTTT
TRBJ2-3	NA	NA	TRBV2	CASTRESSTDTQYF	TGTGCCAGCACCCGAGAGTCTAGCACAGATACGCAGTATTTT
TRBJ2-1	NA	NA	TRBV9	CASSVVAEGYNEQFF	TGTGCCAGCAGCGTAGTAGCGGAGGGGTACAATGAGCAGTTCTTC
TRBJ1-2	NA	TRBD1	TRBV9	CASSAGQEIPYGYTF	TGTGCCAGCAGCGCGGGACAGGAGATTCCCTATGGCTACACCTTC
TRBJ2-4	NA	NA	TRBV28	CASSPGSGTKNIQYF	TGTGCCAGCAGCCCGGGGTCCGGGACCAAAAACATTCAGTACTTC
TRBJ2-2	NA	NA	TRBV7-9	CASSLFTSTGELFF	TGTGCCAGCAGCCTTTTTACTTCCACCGGGGAGCTGTTTTTT
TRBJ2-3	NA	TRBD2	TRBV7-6	CASSPLTSGSPDTQYF	TGTGCCAGCAGCCCCCTGACTAGCGGGAGCCCAGATACGCAGTATTTT
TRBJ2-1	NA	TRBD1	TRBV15	CATSRDQTGTGVSVF	TGTGCCACCAGCAGAGACCAAACCGGGACAGGGGTCTCGGTCTTC
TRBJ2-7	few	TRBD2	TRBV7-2	CASSRPSGRAWEQYF	TGTGCCAGCAGCCGGCCTAGCGGGAGGGCCTGGGAGCAGTACTTC
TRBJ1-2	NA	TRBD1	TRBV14	CASSPSLAGGHGYTF	TGTGCCAGCAGCCCGAGTTTGGCAGGGGGACATGGCTACACCTTC
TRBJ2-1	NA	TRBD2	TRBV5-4	CASSLKREEWNEQFF	TGTGCCAGCAGCCTAAAGCGGGAGGAATGGAATGAGCAGTTCTTC
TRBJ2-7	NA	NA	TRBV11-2	CASSLDRTDIYEQYF	TGTGCCAGCAGCTTAGATCGGACAGACATCTACGAGCAGTACTTC
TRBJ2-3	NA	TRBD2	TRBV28	CASSLTVGLAGDRDTQYF	TGTGCCAGCAGTCTGACTGTCGGACTAGCGGGAGATCGAGATACGCAGTATTTT
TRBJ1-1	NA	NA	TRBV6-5	CASTPNGVTEAFF	TGTGCCAGCACTCCCAACGGGGTGACTGAAGCTTTCTTT
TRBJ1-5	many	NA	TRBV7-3	CASSPQGGGQPQHF	TGTGCCAGCAGCCCCCAGGGAGGAGGTCAGCCCCAGCATTTT
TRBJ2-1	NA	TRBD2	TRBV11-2	CASSLGVVGRDGEQFF	TGTGCCAGCAGCTTAGGTGTTGTCGGGAGGGACGGTGAGCAGTTCTTC
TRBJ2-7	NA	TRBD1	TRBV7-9	CASSPQVGQGVREQYF	TGTGCCAGCAGCCCCCAGGTGGGTCAGGGGGTGAGGGAGCAGTACTTC